The clone carrying this TCR beta chain was recorded once. The antigen remains unidentified. The CDR3 contains 14 residues. V was trimmed by 1 base and J by 4 bases, leaving 7 bases between them. Germline values: CDR1 SEHNR, CDR2 FQNEAQ (reference sequence). The sample originates from a study of CD8 T cell repertoires and HIV-1 epitope variants. Method: immunoSEQ multiplex PCR; TCRdb's copy keeps in-frame clones and lacks some. The sample has 6,000 or so clones, roughly 67% seen once. Study conclusions and caveats: Nef KF9 drew roughly 5 clonotypes and HW9 one, without TAALDMSHF responses.

The chain carries TRBV7-9 and TRBJ1-4, with no clear D. Sequenced material: cultured CD8+ T cells derived from PBMCs. The sequence was collected from a male donor with HIV. CDR3 nucleotide sequence: TGTGCCAGCAGCTTAGGAGGAATTAATGAAAAACTGTTTTTT. It encodes CASSLGGINEKLFF.